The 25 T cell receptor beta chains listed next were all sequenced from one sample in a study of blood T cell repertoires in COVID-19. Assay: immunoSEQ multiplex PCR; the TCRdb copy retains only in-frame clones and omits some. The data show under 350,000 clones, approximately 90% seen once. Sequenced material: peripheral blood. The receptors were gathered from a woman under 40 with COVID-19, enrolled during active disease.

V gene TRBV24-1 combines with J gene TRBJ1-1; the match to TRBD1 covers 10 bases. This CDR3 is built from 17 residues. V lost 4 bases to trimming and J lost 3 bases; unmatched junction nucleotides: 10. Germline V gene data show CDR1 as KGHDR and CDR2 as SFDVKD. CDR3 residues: CATSDQTGGGVDTEAFF. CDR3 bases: TGTGCCACCAGTGACCAGACAGGGGGCGGAGTGGACACTGAAGCTTTCTTT.

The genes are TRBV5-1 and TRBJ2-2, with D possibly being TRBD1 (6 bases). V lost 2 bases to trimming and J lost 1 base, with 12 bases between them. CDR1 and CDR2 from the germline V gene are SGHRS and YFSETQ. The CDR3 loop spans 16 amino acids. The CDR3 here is CASSLYGTLNTGELFF. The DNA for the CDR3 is TGCGCCAGCAGCTTATACGGGACATTGAACACCGGGGAGCTGTTTTTT.

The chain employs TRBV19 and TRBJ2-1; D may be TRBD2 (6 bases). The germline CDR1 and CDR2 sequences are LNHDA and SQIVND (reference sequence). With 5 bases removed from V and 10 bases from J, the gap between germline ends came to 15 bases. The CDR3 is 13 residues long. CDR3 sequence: CASSVPLGGEQFF. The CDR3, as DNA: TGTGCCAGTAGTGTTCCTCTCGGGGGAGAGCAGTTCTTC.

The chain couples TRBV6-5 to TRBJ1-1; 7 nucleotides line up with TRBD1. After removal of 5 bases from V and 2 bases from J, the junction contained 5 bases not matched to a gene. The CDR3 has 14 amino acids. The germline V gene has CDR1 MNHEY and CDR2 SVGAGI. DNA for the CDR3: TGTGCCAGCAGTCCTAGGGACAGCAACACTGAAGCTTTCTTT. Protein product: CASSPRDSNTEAFF.

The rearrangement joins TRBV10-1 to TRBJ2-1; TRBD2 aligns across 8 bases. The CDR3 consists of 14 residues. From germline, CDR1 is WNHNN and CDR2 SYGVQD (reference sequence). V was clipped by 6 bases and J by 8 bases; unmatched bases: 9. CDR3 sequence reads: CASRGSGVWDEQFF. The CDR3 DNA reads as TGCGCCAGCAGAGGTAGCGGGGTTTGGGATGAGCAGTTCTTC.

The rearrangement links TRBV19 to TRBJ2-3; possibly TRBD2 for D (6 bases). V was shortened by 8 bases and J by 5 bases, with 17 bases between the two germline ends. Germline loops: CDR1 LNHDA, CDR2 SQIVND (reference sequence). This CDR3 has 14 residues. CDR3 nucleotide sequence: TGTGCCAGTGGTTCTTTTGGAGGGATAGATACGCAGTATTTT. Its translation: CASGSFGGIDTQYF.

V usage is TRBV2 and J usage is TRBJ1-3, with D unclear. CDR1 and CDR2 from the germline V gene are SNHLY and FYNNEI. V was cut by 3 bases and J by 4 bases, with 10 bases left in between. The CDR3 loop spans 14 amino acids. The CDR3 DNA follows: TGTGCCAGCAGTGACCGGTCAGGAGGAAACACCATATATTTT. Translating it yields CASSDRSGGNTIYF.

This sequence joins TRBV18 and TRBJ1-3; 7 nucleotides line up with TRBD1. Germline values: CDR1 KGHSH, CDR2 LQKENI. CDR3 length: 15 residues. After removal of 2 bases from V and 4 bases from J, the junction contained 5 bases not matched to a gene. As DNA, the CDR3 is TGTGCCAGCTCACCAGAACAGGGGTTCGGAAACACCATATATTTT. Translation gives CASSPEQGFGNTIYF.

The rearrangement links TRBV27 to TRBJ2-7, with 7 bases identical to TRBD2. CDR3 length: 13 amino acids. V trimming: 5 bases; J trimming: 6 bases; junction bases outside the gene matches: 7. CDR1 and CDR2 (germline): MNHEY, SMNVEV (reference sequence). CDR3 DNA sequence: TGTGCCAGCAGTGTTACCTCGGGGGGCGAGCAGTACTTC. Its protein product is CASSVTSGGEQYF.

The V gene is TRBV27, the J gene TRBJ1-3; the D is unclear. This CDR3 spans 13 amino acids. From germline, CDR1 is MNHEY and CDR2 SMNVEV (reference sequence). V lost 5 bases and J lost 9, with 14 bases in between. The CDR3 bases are TGTGCCAGCAGTCAAGTACCCCCGGGCACCATATATTTT. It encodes CASSQVPPGTIYF.

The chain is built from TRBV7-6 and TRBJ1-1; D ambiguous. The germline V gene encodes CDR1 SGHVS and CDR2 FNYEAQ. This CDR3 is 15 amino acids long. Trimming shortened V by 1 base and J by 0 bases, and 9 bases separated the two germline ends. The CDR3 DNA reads TGTGCCAGCAGCTTAGAGGCGGGAATGAACACTGAAGCTTTCTTT. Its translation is CASSLEAGMNTEAFF.

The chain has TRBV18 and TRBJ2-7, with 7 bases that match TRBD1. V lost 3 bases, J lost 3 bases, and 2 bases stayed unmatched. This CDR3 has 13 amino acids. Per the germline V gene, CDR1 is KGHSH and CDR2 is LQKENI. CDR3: CASSPGQNYEQYF. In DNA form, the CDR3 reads TGTGCCAGCTCACCGGGACAGAACTACGAGCAGTACTTC.

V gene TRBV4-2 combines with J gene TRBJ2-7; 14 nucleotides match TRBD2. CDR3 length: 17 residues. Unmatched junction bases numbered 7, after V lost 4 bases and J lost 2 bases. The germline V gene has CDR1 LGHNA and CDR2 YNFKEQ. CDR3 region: CASSPGTSGSKAYEQYF. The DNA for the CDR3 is TGTGCCAGCAGCCCGGGGACTAGCGGGAGTAAAGCCTACGAGCAGTACTTC.

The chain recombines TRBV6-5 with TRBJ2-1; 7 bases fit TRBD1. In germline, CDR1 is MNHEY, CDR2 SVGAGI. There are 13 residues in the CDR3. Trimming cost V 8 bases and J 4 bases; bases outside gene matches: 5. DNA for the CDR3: TGTGCCAGCCATGACAGGGCTTACAATGAGCAGTTCTTC. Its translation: CASHDRAYNEQFF.

The CDR3 coding sequence is TGCGCCAGCAGGCGAACCGGGACAGGGGACCAGCCCCAGCATTTT. Protein: CASRRTGTGDQPQHF. V gene TRBV5-1 combines with J gene TRBJ1-5; 10 bases are a match to TRBD1. The germline gives CDR1 SGHRS, CDR2 YFSETQ. This CDR3 region has 15 residues. V shed 5 bases, J shed 7 bases, and the junction held 9 bases outside the gene matches. Filled out from reference TRBV5-1 and TRBJ1-5, the complete variable domain reads KAGVTQTPRYLIKTRGQQVTLSCSPISGHRSVSWYQQTPGQGLQFLFEYFSETQRNKGNFPGRFSGRQFSNSRSEMNVSTLELGDSALYLCASRRTGTGDQPQHFGDGTRLSIL.

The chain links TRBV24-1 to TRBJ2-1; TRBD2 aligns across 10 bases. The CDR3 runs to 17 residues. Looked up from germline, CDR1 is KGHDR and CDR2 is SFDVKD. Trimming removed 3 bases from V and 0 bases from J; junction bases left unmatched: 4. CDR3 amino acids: CATSDNSGRPSYNEQFF. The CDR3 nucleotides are TGTGCCACCAGTGATAATAGCGGGAGGCCCTCCTACAATGAGCAGTTCTTC.

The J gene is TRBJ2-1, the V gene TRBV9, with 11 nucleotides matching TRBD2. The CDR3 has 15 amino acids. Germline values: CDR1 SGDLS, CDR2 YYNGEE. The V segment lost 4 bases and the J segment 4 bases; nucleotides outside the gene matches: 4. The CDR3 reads CASSFSGRGYNEQFF. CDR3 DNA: TGTGCCAGCAGCTTTAGCGGGAGGGGGTACAATGAGCAGTTCTTC. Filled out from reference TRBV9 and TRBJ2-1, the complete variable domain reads DSGVTQTPKHLITATGQRVTLRCSPRSGDLSVYWYQQSLDQGLQFLIQYYNGEERAKGNILERFSAQQFPDLHSELNLSSLELGDSALYFCASSFSGRGYNEQFFGPGTRLTVL.

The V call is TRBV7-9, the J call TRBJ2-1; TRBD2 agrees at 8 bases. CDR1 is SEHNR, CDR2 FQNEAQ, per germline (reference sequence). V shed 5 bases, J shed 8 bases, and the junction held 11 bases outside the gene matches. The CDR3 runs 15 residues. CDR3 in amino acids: CASSPSGSGFHEQFF. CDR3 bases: TGTGCCAGCAGCCCAAGCGGGAGTGGGTTCCATGAGCAGTTCTTC.

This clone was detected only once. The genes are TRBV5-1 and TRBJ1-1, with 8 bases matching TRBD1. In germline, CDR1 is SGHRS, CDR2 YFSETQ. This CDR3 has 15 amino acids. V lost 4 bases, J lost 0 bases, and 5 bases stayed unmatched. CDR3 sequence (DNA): TGCGCCAGCAGCCCGCGGACAGGGATGAACACTGAAGCTTTCTTT. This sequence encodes CASSPRTGMNTEAFF.

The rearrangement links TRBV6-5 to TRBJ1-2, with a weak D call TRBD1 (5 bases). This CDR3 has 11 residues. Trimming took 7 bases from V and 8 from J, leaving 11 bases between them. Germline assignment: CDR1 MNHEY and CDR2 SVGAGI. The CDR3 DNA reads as TGTGCCAGCAACCAGGGTCTGGGCTACACCTTC. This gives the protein CASNQGLGYTF.

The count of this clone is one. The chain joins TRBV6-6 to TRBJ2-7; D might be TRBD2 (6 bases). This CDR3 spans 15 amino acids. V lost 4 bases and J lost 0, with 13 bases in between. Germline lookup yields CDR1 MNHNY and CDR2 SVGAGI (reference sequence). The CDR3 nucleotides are TGTGCCAGCAGTTTTCCGGGACTTAGCTCCTACGAGCAGTACTTC. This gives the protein CASSFPGLSSYEQYF.

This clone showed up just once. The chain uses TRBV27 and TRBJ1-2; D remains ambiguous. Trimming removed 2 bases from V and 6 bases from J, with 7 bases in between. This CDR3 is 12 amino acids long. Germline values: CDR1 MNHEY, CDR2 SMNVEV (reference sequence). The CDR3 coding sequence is TGTGCCAGCAGTTTACGGGGTAATGGCTACACCTTC. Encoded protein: CASSLRGNGYTF.

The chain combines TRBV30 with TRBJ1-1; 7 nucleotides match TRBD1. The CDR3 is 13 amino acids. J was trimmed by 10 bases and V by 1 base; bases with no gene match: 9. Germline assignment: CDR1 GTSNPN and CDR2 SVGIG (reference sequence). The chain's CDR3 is CAWSGGGPRLAFF. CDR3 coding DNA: TGTGCCTGGAGTGGAGGGGGCCCCCGCTTAGCTTTCTTT.

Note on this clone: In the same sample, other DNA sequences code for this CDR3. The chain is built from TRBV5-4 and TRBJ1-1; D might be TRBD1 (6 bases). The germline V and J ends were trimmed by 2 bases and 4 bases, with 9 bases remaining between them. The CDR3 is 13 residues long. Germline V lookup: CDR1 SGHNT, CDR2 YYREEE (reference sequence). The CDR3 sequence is CASSLGGGTEAFF. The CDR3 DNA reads TGTGCCAGCAGCTTAGGGGGTGGCACTGAAGCTTTCTTT.

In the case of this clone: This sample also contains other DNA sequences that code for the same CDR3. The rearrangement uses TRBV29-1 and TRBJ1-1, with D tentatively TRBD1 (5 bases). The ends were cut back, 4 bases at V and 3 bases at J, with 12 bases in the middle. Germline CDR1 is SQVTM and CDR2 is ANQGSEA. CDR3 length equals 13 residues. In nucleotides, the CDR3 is TGCAGCGTTGGGCGGGGCGGGGACACTGAAGCTTTCTTT. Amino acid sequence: CSVGRGGDTEAFF.